This is a list of T cell receptor beta chains from one sample in a study of regulatory T cells in long-lasting Graves disease. TCRdb analysed the multiplex PCR reads with MiXCR anew, one entry per CDR3 protein. The sample consists of about 660,000 distinct CDR3 sequences, 30% of them appearing once. Sequenced here: peripheral blood mononuclear cells (PBMCs), sampled when the disease was refractory, from a patient treated with antithyroid drugs. The receptors shown here come from a female donor with Graves disease. CDR3s include the opening cysteine and the closing phenylalanine or tryptophan. Fields, in order: D gene, J gene, V gene, clone size, CDR3 DNA, CDR3 protein. D genes are given only for firm matches. Only part of the rows carry a size: once, few, many, or a class if the clone is expanded.

d_call: NA; j_call: TRBJ1-4; v_call: TRBV6-1; clone_size: NA; cdr3_nt: TGTGCCAGCAGTGCCGGCGGGGGAGGAACTAATGAAAAACTGTTTTTT; cdr3_aa: CASSAGGGGTNEKLFF
d_call: NA; j_call: TRBJ1-6; v_call: TRBV6-1; clone_size: NA; cdr3_nt: TGTGCCAGCAGTGAACGGGACGCCCGGCGGAATTCACCCCTCCACTTT; cdr3_aa: CASSERDARRNSPLHF
d_call: NA; j_call: TRBJ1-1; v_call: TRBV19; clone_size: NA; cdr3_nt: TGTGCCAGTAGTATAGGGCAGGGTTACACTGAAGCTTTCTTT; cdr3_aa: CASSIGQGYTEAFF
d_call: NA; j_call: TRBJ1-1; v_call: TRBV28; clone_size: few; cdr3_nt: TGTGCCAGCAGCCACCTCAAGCCGTGGGGTCGGAACACTGAAGCTTTCTTT; cdr3_aa: CASSHLKPWGRNTEAFF
d_call: NA; j_call: TRBJ1-2; v_call: TRBV6-1; clone_size: many; cdr3_nt: TGTGCCAGCAAGGGCCAGCCTAACTATGGCTACACCTTC; cdr3_aa: CASKGQPNYGYTF
d_call: NA; j_call: TRBJ1-3; v_call: TRBV28; clone_size: NA; cdr3_nt: TGTGCCAGCAGTTTTATTTCAGGTAGCTCTGGAAACACCATATATTTT; cdr3_aa: CASSFISGSSGNTIYF
d_call: NA; j_call: TRBJ2-7; v_call: TRBV20-1; clone_size: few; cdr3_nt: TGCAGTGCCAGTACCAGGGGCTACGAGCAGTACTTC; cdr3_aa: CSASTRGYEQYF
d_call: TRBD1; j_call: TRBJ1-1; v_call: TRBV5-8; clone_size: NA; cdr3_nt: TGTGCCACCTACCTTTCCGGGACAGGGGGAGTGGGAGCTTTCTTT; cdr3_aa: CATYLSGTGGVGAFF
d_call: TRBD2; j_call: TRBJ2-4; v_call: TRBV11-2; clone_size: few; cdr3_nt: TGTGCCAGCAGCTTAGCGACGGGGGGGGATTTCGCCAAAAACATTCAGTACTTC; cdr3_aa: CASSLATGGDFAKNIQYF
d_call: NA; j_call: TRBJ1-5; v_call: TRBV19; clone_size: NA; cdr3_nt: TGTGCCAGTAGTATAGGTCTCGAGACGAATCAGCCCCAGCATTTT; cdr3_aa: CASSIGLETNQPQHF
d_call: NA; j_call: TRBJ1-5; v_call: TRBV12-3/TRBV12-4; clone_size: many; cdr3_nt: TGTGCCAGCAGTTTAACGGGACATCAGCCCCAGCATTTT; cdr3_aa: CASSLTGHQPQHF
d_call: TRBD2; j_call: TRBJ2-7; v_call: TRBV6-1; clone_size: NA; cdr3_nt: TGTGCCAGCAGTCTTCATCGCCTGACGGGAGGAACCTACGAGCAGTACTTC; cdr3_aa: CASSLHRLTGGTYEQYF
d_call: NA; j_call: TRBJ2-4; v_call: TRBV2; clone_size: NA; cdr3_nt: TGTGCCAGCAGTAAGGGGGGCGGCCGGCCCTTC; cdr3_aa: CASSKGGGRPF
d_call: NA; j_call: TRBJ2-5; v_call: TRBV29-1; clone_size: NA; cdr3_nt: TGCAGCGCCTATACAGGGTATGGGGAGACCCAGTACTTC; cdr3_aa: CSAYTGYGETQYF
d_call: TRBD1; j_call: TRBJ1-3; v_call: TRBV3-1; clone_size: NA; cdr3_nt: TGTGCCAGCAGCCACCCGACAGGGGGTGGAAACACCATATATTTT; cdr3_aa: CASSHPTGGGNTIYF
d_call: NA; j_call: TRBJ1-1; v_call: TRBV7-9; clone_size: few; cdr3_nt: TGTGCCAGCAGCGGCACAGATAGAAACACTGAAGCTTTCTTT; cdr3_aa: CASSGTDRNTEAFF
d_call: NA; j_call: TRBJ2-7; v_call: TRBV2; clone_size: few; cdr3_nt: TGTGCCAGCAGCTTGGGGCATAGACGGGTAAAGACCTACGAGCAGTACTTC; cdr3_aa: CASSLGHRRVKTYEQYF
d_call: NA; j_call: TRBJ2-3; v_call: TRBV5-1; clone_size: NA; cdr3_nt: TGCGCCAGCAGCTTGGGGGGTGGTCGCAGCACAGATACGCAGTATTTT; cdr3_aa: CASSLGGGRSTDTQYF
d_call: NA; j_call: TRBJ1-2; v_call: TRBV3-1; clone_size: many; cdr3_nt: TGTGCCAGCAGCCAGACAGAAAACTATGGCTACACCTTC; cdr3_aa: CASSQTENYGYTF
d_call: TRBD1; j_call: TRBJ2-2; v_call: TRBV5-5; clone_size: NA; cdr3_nt: TGTGCCAGCAGCCCCGGGACAGGGTCTATCGGGGAGCTGTTTTTT; cdr3_aa: CASSPGTGSIGELFF
d_call: TRBD1; j_call: TRBJ1-5; v_call: TRBV27; clone_size: few; cdr3_nt: TGTGCCAGCAGTCCGCGGACAGGGGTTAATCAGCCCCAGCATTTT; cdr3_aa: CASSPRTGVNQPQHF
d_call: TRBD1; j_call: TRBJ2-7; v_call: TRBV6-1; clone_size: many; cdr3_nt: TGTGCCAGCAGATCTACGGGACAGTCCTACGAGCAGTACTTC; cdr3_aa: CASRSTGQSYEQYF
d_call: TRBD2; j_call: TRBJ2-7; v_call: TRBV11-1; clone_size: NA; cdr3_nt: TGTGCCAGCAGCTCGACCGGACTAGCGGGTAGTTACGAGCAGTACTTC; cdr3_aa: CASSSTGLAGSYEQYF
d_call: TRBD1; j_call: TRBJ2-2; v_call: TRBV7-9; clone_size: NA; cdr3_nt: TGTGCCAGCAGACCCGGGACAGCGAACACCGGGGAGCTGTTTTTT; cdr3_aa: CASRPGTANTGELFF
d_call: NA; j_call: TRBJ2-2; v_call: TRBV6-1; clone_size: few; cdr3_nt: TGTGCCAGCACGGGCCTCAGGACCGGGGAGCTGTTTTTT; cdr3_aa: CASTGLRTGELFF
d_call: TRBD1; j_call: TRBJ1-5; v_call: TRBV20-1; clone_size: NA; cdr3_nt: TGCAGTGCAACTCAGGGGGATGGGAATCAGCCCCAGCATTTT; cdr3_aa: CSATQGDGNQPQHF
d_call: NA; j_call: TRBJ1-5; v_call: TRBV28; clone_size: NA; cdr3_nt: TGTGCCAGCAGTTTATACAGTTATAGCAATCAGCCCCAGCATTTT; cdr3_aa: CASSLYSYSNQPQHF
d_call: NA; j_call: TRBJ2-2; v_call: TRBV6-1; clone_size: few; cdr3_nt: TGTGCCAGCAGTGAACGGGTGACAGCCTCTACCGGGGAGCTGTTTTTT; cdr3_aa: CASSERVTASTGELFF
d_call: TRBD1; j_call: TRBJ1-6; v_call: TRBV9; clone_size: NA; cdr3_nt: TGTGCCAGCAGCCCCCGACAGGGGCCGGGAAATTCACCCCTCCACTTT; cdr3_aa: CASSPRQGPGNSPLHF
d_call: NA; j_call: TRBJ2-5; v_call: TRBV7-2; clone_size: few; cdr3_nt: TGTGCCAGCAGCAGCGCCCCTAAGGAGACCCAGTACTTC; cdr3_aa: CASSSAPKETQYF
d_call: NA; j_call: TRBJ2-2; v_call: TRBV12-3/TRBV12-4; clone_size: many; cdr3_nt: TGTGCCAGCAGTCCCCGACATAACACCGGGGAGCTGTTTTTT; cdr3_aa: CASSPRHNTGELFF
d_call: NA; j_call: TRBJ1-4; v_call: TRBV6-5; clone_size: many; cdr3_nt: TGTGCCAGCAGTTACTCTTGGCGGGGCCCAGACCTTAATGAAAAACTGTTTTTT; cdr3_aa: CASSYSWRGPDLNEKLFF
d_call: NA; j_call: TRBJ2-7; v_call: TRBV29-1; clone_size: NA; cdr3_nt: TGCAGCGTTGCCGGGTTTGACGAGCAGTACTTC; cdr3_aa: CSVAGFDEQYF
d_call: NA; j_call: TRBJ1-5; v_call: TRBV28; clone_size: NA; cdr3_nt: TGTGCCAGCAGATTTATTACGACCGGGAGGGGGTTCTATAGCAATCAGCCCCAGCATTTT; cdr3_aa: CASRFITTGRGFYSNQPQHF
d_call: TRBD1; j_call: TRBJ1-1; v_call: TRBV27; clone_size: NA; cdr3_nt: TGTGCCAGCAGTCCTTTGGGAAACAGGGGCGCCTATCTGAACACTGAAGCTTTCTTT; cdr3_aa: CASSPLGNRGAYLNTEAFF
d_call: NA; j_call: TRBJ1-4; v_call: TRBV4-1; clone_size: NA; cdr3_nt: TGCGCCAGCAGCCAAGGAGGGAACCGCGAAAAACTGTTTTTT; cdr3_aa: CASSQGGNREKLFF
d_call: NA; j_call: TRBJ1-1; v_call: TRBV20-1; clone_size: few; cdr3_nt: TGCAGTGCTAGTGAAGGCACTGAAGCTTTCTTT; cdr3_aa: CSASEGTEAFF
d_call: TRBD2; j_call: TRBJ2-5; v_call: TRBV12-3/TRBV12-4; clone_size: many; cdr3_nt: TGTGCCAGCACCCCTAGCGGGGGGGATGGGATGGTGACCCAGTACTTC; cdr3_aa: CASTPSGGDGMVTQYF
d_call: TRBD2; j_call: TRBJ2-5; v_call: TRBV4-1; clone_size: few; cdr3_nt: TGCGCCAGCAGCCCGGCCCTTGGGCGGGAGGGGGAGACCCAGTACTTC; cdr3_aa: CASSPALGREGETQYF
d_call: NA; j_call: TRBJ1-5; v_call: TRBV6-2/TRBV6-3; clone_size: NA; cdr3_nt: TGTGCCACCCAACCCGGGGCGCATCCTAATCAGCCCCAGCATTTT; cdr3_aa: CATQPGAHPNQPQHF
d_call: TRBD2; j_call: TRBJ2-2; v_call: TRBV5-1; clone_size: few; cdr3_nt: TGCGCCAGCACAGGACTAGCGGGCACCGGGGAGCTGTTTTTT; cdr3_aa: CASTGLAGTGELFF
d_call: NA; j_call: TRBJ1-1; v_call: TRBV28; clone_size: many; cdr3_nt: TGTGCCAGCAGTTCCCACAGGGTGTCAGCTTTCTTT; cdr3_aa: CASSSHRVSAFF
d_call: NA; j_call: TRBJ1-2; v_call: TRBV3-1; clone_size: NA; cdr3_nt: TGTGCCAGCAGCCAAGATGGCGTTCAACGGCGGGGCTACACCTTC; cdr3_aa: CASSQDGVQRRGYTF
d_call: NA; j_call: TRBJ1-6; v_call: TRBV2; clone_size: few; cdr3_nt: TGTGCCAGCAGTGATGGACCCGGGGGTAATTCACCCCTCCACTTT; cdr3_aa: CASSDGPGGNSPLHF
d_call: TRBD1; j_call: TRBJ2-7; v_call: TRBV19; clone_size: few; cdr3_nt: TGTGCCAGTAGTATAAGCGCGGACAGGGTCTACGAGCAGTACTTC; cdr3_aa: CASSISADRVYEQYF
d_call: NA; j_call: TRBJ1-2; v_call: TRBV19; clone_size: NA; cdr3_nt: TGTGCCAGCCTAGGCGTTGAGGGTGGCTATGGCTACACCTTC; cdr3_aa: CASLGVEGGYGYTF
d_call: TRBD2; j_call: TRBJ2-7; v_call: TRBV7-9; clone_size: NA; cdr3_nt: TGTGCCAGCAGCCTTGGTTCTAGCGGGAGGGCAGACGAGCAGTACTTC; cdr3_aa: CASSLGSSGRADEQYF
d_call: TRBD2; j_call: TRBJ2-1; v_call: TRBV28; clone_size: NA; cdr3_nt: TGTGCCAGCAGTTTGGGTCGGCTAGCGGGATTGTTCTTC; cdr3_aa: CASSLGRLAGLFF
d_call: TRBD2; j_call: TRBJ2-2; v_call: TRBV3-1; clone_size: NA; cdr3_nt: TGTGCCAGCAGCCAGTCCGACGCGGGAGGCGGCACCGGGGAGCTGTTTTTT; cdr3_aa: CASSQSDAGGGTGELFF